These 18 T cell receptor beta chains came from one sample sequenced in a study of graft-versus-host responses after intestinal transplantation. Which antigens these TCRs recognize remains unknown. The table came from immunoSEQ multiplex PCR; TCRdb's copy has only in-frame clones and leaves some out. Of about 70,000 clones listed, over 85% are singletons. Sequences were derived from unstimulated CD8+ T cells sorted from spleen or lymph node cells, sampled before intestinal transplant. Every receptor here comes from a human donor who received an intestinal transplant.

The V gene is TRBV12-5, the J gene TRBJ2-3; 7 bases agree with TRBD1. This CDR3 comprises 17 residues. Losses at the gene ends were 5 bases for V and 2 bases for J; bases not matched to a gene: 13. CDR1 is LGHNT and CDR2 is FRNRAP in the germline V gene. The CDR3: CASGPGSWTGVTDTQYF. In nucleotides, the CDR3 is TGTGCTAGTGGTCCCGGCTCTTGGACAGGAGTCACAGATACGCAGTATTTT.

The chain is built from TRBV28 and TRBJ1-1; D is uncertain. CDR3 length equals 14 residues. The V end was cut by 7 bases, the J end by 0 bases, with 12 bases between. Germline lookup yields CDR1 MDHEN and CDR2 SYDVKM. The CDR3 bases are TGTGCCAGCACCATAGAGGCACTGAACACTGAAGCTTTCTTT. It codes for CASTIEALNTEAFF.

The chain couples TRBV14 to TRBJ1-1; a possible D gene is TRBD1 (5 bases). Germline CDR1 SGHDN, CDR2 FVKESK. There are 14 residues in the CDR3. V was cut by 4 bases and J by 8 bases, with 17 bases left in between. The CDR3 region has the DNA TGTGCCAGCAGCCTAGACCGAAATTCAGGGGAAGCTTTCTTT. It translates to CASSLDRNSGEAFF.

This chain links TRBV28 with TRBJ2-5, with a weak D call TRBD1 (6 bases). This CDR3 region has 13 residues. Germline V lookup: CDR1 MDHEN, CDR2 SYDVKM. Trimming removed 4 bases at V and 1 base at J, with 7 bases between. Here the CDR3 reads CASSSDSQETQYF. For the CDR3, the DNA is TGTGCCAGCAGTTCGGACAGCCAAGAGACCCAGTACTTC. Variable domain in full (rest from reference TRBV28 and TRBJ2-5): DVKVTQSSRYLVKRTGEKVFLECVQDMDHENMFWYRQDPGLGLRLIYFSYDVKMKEKGDIPEGYSVSREKKERFSLILESASTNQTSMYLCASSSDSQETQYFGPGTRLLVL.

The V gene is TRBV12-5, the J gene TRBJ2-1; 11 bases are a match to TRBD2. This CDR3 is built from 16 residues. The germline V gene encodes CDR1 LGHNT and CDR2 FRNRAP. The ends lost 5 bases at V and 8 bases at J; junction bases unmatched: 11. For the CDR3, the DNA is TGTGCTAGTGGTCTAACTAGCGGGAGTTTCTTGTATGAGCAGTTCTTC. It translates to CASGLTSGSFLYEQFF.

J is TRBJ2-7 and V is TRBV6-5, with TRBD2 as a possible D gene (5 bases). Trimming left V 2 bases short and J 0 bases short, with 11 bases between. Per germline, CDR1 MNHEY and CDR2 SVGAGI. CDR3 length: 15 residues. The CDR3 region has the DNA TGTGCCAGCAGTTACGGGGAGATGTCCTCCTACGAGCAGTACTTC. This codes for CASSYGEMSSYEQYF.

This chain connects TRBV18 to TRBJ1-5, with 7 positions matching TRBD1. Trimming at V came to 6 bases and at J to 1 base, leaving 9 bases not matched to a gene. CDR1 and CDR2 from the germline V gene are KGHSH and LQKENI. This CDR3 is 16 amino acids long. The CDR3 region is CASSYDGTDSNQPQHF. The DNA for the CDR3 is TGTGCCAGCTCTTACGACGGGACAGACAGCAATCAGCCCCAGCATTTT. Complete variable domain (other parts from reference TRBV18 and TRBJ1-5): NAGVMQNPRHLVRRRGQEARLRCSPMKGHSHVYWYRQLPEEGLKFMVYLQKENIIDESGMPKERFSAEFPKEGPSILRIQQVVRGDSAAYFCASSYDGTDSNQPQHFGDGTRLSIL.

V usage is TRBV9 and J usage is TRBJ1-2; D gene unclear. Germline V gene lookup returns CDR1 SGDLS and CDR2 YYNGEE. Trimming removed 1 base at V and 6 bases at J, with 16 bases between. There are 15 residues in the CDR3. Written as DNA, the CDR3 is TGTGCCAGCAGCGTATGGGCTGAGCAGCCGGATGGCTACACCTTC. Its protein product is CASSVWAEQPDGYTF.

V and J are TRBV7-9 and TRBJ2-1, with D perhaps matching TRBD1 or TRBD2 (6 bases each). CDR1 and CDR2 from the germline V gene are SEHNR and FQNEAQ (reference sequence). CDR3 length: 12 residues. Trimming took 3 bases from V and 8 from J, leaving 8 bases between them. CDR3 amino acids: CASSFGGHEQFF. The CDR3 DNA reads TGTGCCAGCAGCTTTGGGGGGCATGAGCAGTTCTTC.

The rearrangement links TRBV23-1 to TRBJ1-4; 7 bases agree with TRBD1. TRBV23-1 is recorded as an ORF, its role being uncertain. This CDR3 region has 20 residues. Unmatched junction bases numbered 14, after V lost 1 base and J lost 0 bases. The DNA for the CDR3 is TGCGCCAGCAGTCAATGGACGAGGAGGGACAGAACAACAACTAATGAAAAACTGTTTTTT. Encoded protein: CASSQWTRRDRTTTNEKLFF.

As for this clone: Its ends do not fully match the called genes, so a read error is possible. This chain connects TRBV7-9 to TRBJ2-1; the match to TRBD2 covers 11 bases. This CDR3 spans 14 amino acids. CDR1 is SEHNR and CDR2 is FQNEAQ in the germline V gene (reference sequence). CDR3 sequence (DNA): TGTGCCAGCAGCGTAGCGGGAGGGTCCTATGAGCAGTTCTTC. Translated, it gives CASSVAGGSYEQFF.

The chain links TRBV4-1 to TRBJ2-5, with a weak D call TRBD2 (5 bases). Germline V gene data show CDR1 as MGHRA and CDR2 as YSYEKL. V was pared by 4 bases and J by 5 bases, with 11 bases between. The CDR3 is made up of 13 amino acids. CDR3 nucleotides: TGCGCCAGCAGCCTTACTAGTACGGAGACCCAGTACTTC. Encoded protein: CASSLTSTETQYF.

The V gene is TRBV21-1, the J gene TRBJ1-1; no DNA check was done on the table's D call, TRBD1. TRBV21-1 is marked as a pseudogene. The CDR3 is 11 residues long. In DNA, the CDR3 is TGTGCCAGCAGCATGACAGGGAGAGCTTTCTTT. As protein: CASSMTGRAFF.

This sequence joins TRBV2 and TRBJ2-7; 9 bases agree with TRBD1. Germline V gene sequence: CDR1 SNHLY, CDR2 FYNNEI. The CDR3 is made up of 14 amino acids. Trimming took 3 bases from V and 5 from J; bases not matched to a gene: 5. The CDR3: CASSDRTGDHEQYF. CDR3 sequence (DNA): TGTGCCAGCAGTGACCGGACAGGGGACCACGAGCAGTACTTC.

The gene calls are TRBV7-3 and TRBJ1-6; D is possibly TRBD1 (5 bases). Trimming stripped 3 bases from V and 9 bases from J, with 15 bases between. Germline CDR1 SGHTA, CDR2 FQGTGA. The CDR3 has 15 residues. As DNA, the CDR3 is TGTGCCAGCAGCTTCCTGGGGGGATTTGGTTCACCCCTCCACTTT. Translation: CASSFLGGFGSPLHF.

J is TRBJ1-2 and V is TRBV27; D is undetermined. CDR3 length: 14 residues. Trimming took off 4 bases at V and 6 bases at J, with 15 bases between the two ends. Germline lookup yields CDR1 MNHEY and CDR2 SMNVEV (reference sequence). This CDR3 reads CASSSRPLGDGYTF. The CDR3 DNA follows: TGTGCCAGCAGTTCCCGACCCCTCGGGGATGGCTACACCTTC.

The rearrangement uses TRBV6-5 and TRBJ1-2; D remains ambiguous. CDR1 and CDR2 from the germline V gene are MNHEY and SVGAGI. Trimming cost V 6 bases and J 5 bases, with 19 bases left between them. This CDR3 is built from 15 residues. The CDR3 nucleotides read TGTGCCAGCAGACCCGACTCGGGGAACCCTTATGGCTACACCTTC. Translating it yields CASRPDSGNPYGYTF.

V usage is TRBV30 and J usage is TRBJ2-1, with 10 bases identical to TRBD2. Germline values: CDR1 GTSNPN, CDR2 SVGIG (reference sequence). The CDR3 is made up of 16 amino acids. Losses at the gene ends were 4 bases for V and 8 bases for J; bases not matched to a gene: 14. The CDR3 DNA sequence: TGTGCCTGGACTGGTCTAGCGGGAGAGGAATTGGATGAGCAGTTCTTC. Translated, it gives CAWTGLAGEELDEQFF.